Below, 2 T cell receptor beta chains from the same sample are listed, as sequenced in a study of blood T cells in healthy people across ages. A second PCR, run for about 7 to 11 cycles, used a sample-barcoded 5' primer plus a J-beta primer mix. TCRdb re-called the 5' RACE reads with MiXCR, one entry per CDR3 protein. Of over 500,000 distinct CDR3 sequences listed, around a quarter are singletons. These data were also reused for a study on T cells of mothers and their children.

Sequenced: blood. Receptors originate from a boy aged 2 to 10 in good health.

V usage is TRBV7-9 and J usage is TRBJ2-5, with TRBD1 as a possible D gene (6 bases). The CDR3 is made up of 14 amino acids. CDR1 SEHNR and CDR2 FQNEAQ come from the germline V gene (reference sequence). Between the trimmed V and J ends, which lost 5 bases and 1 base, there was a span of 11 bases. The CDR3 sequence: CASSADRAQETQYF. CDR3 DNA sequence: TGTGCCAGCAGCGCGGACAGAGCCCAAGAGACCCAGTACTTC.

V usage is TRBV20-1 and J usage is TRBJ2-5; 11 bases are a match to TRBD2. Germline V gene data show CDR1 as DFQATT and CDR2 as SNEGSKA (reference sequence). Trimming cost V 5 bases and J 5 bases; bases outside gene matches: 13. This CDR3 is built from 16 residues. The CDR3 DNA follows: TGCAGTGCTTCCGGGACTAGCGGCTCCCAGGGGGAGACCCAGTACTTC. This gives the protein CSASGTSGSQGETQYF.